The 3 T cell receptor beta chains given below trace back to one sample, sequenced in a study of cytotoxic CD8 clonotypes in ibrutinib-treated CLL. Measured with immunoSEQ multiplex PCR; TCRdb has only the in-frame clones, and not every one. Of 150,000 to 200,000 clones listed, 81% are singletons. Specimen: PBMCs, collected after 12 months of ibrutinib treatment. Source of these receptors: a human donor with chronic lymphocytic leukemia.

V is TRBV7-9 and J is TRBJ2-1; D remains unclear. Germline-derived CDR1 and CDR2 are SEHNR and FQNEAQ (reference sequence). With 0 bases removed from V and 3 bases from J, the gap between germline ends came to 12 bases. The length of the CDR3 is 16 residues. The chain's CDR3 is CASSLAGSRIYNEQFF. The CDR3 DNA sequence: TGTGCCAGCAGCTTAGCAGGCAGTCGGATCTACAATGAGCAGTTCTTC.

The V gene is TRBV28, the J gene TRBJ2-7; 10 nucleotides align to TRBD1. V shed 6 bases and J 1 base; nucleotides not matched to a gene: 9. The germline V gene has CDR1 MDHEN and CDR2 SYDVKM. CDR3 size: 16 residues. The CDR3 region is CASSGQGGSVSYEQYF. CDR3 DNA sequence: TGTGCCAGCAGCGGACAGGGGGGCTCGGTATCCTACGAGCAGTACTTC. Using reference TRBV28 and TRBJ2-7 for the parts outside the CDR3, the full variable domain is DVKVTQSSRYLVKRTGEKVFLECVQDMDHENMFWYRQDPGLGLRLIYFSYDVKMKEKGDIPEGYSVSREKKERFSLILESASTNQTSMYLCASSGQGGSVSYEQYFGPGTRLTVT.

The rearrangement uses TRBV19 and TRBJ2-5; perhaps TRBD2 as D (7 bases). The CDR3 covers 14 residues. The germline V and J ends were trimmed by 4 bases and 4 bases, with 13 bases remaining between them. CDR1 and CDR2 from the germline V gene are LNHDA and SQIVND (reference sequence). The CDR3 protein is CASSRGGGRETQYF. The DNA for the CDR3 is TGTGCCAGTAGTAGGGGGGGCGGGCGAGAGACCCAGTACTTC.